This section outlines one T cell receptor (beta chain) sequence together with its context. Sequencing was performed with immunoSEQ multiplex PCR; in TCRdb, only in-frame clones are kept and a portion is missing. The repertoire has about 83,000 clones, 90% to 95% of them found once; the top ten carry approximately 0.24%. These data come from a study of technical replicates of blood from a handful of donors. This CDR3 comprises 15 residues. V lost 5 bases and J lost 5; bases outside the gene matches: 11. Germline V lookup: CDR1 MDHEN, CDR2 SYDVKM. Sequencing was performed on T cells isolated from PBMCs. The chain carries TRBV28 and TRBJ2-7, with TRBD1 identical over 8 bases. This TCR came from a human donor in good health. CDR3 DNA: TGTGCCAGCAGTATAGTACAGGGGGTGAATAACGAGCAGTACTTC. It is translated as CASSIVQGVNNEQYF.